The next 10 T cell receptor beta chains were all read from a single sample in a study of cytomegalovirus exposure and HLA in healthy donors (dated by TCRdb to about 2017). Libraries were built with the immunoSEQ multiplex PCR assay. For the multiplex PCR, a mixture combining 60 forward primers for TCR Vbeta segments and 13 reverse primers for TCR Jbeta segments was used. Not all clones reach the TCRdb copy of this immuneACCESS table, which keeps in-frame sequences only. Checked studies attribute under half of the gap to unresolved V genes and leave the rest unexplained. For this sample there are around 120,000 clones; around three quarters appear just once. Jointly, the top ten make up around 3% of the sample. What was sequenced was PBMCs. These TCRs come from a woman in her 40s in good health and CMV-seronegative.

This CDR3 is CASSQWADYGYTF. The DNA of the CDR3 is TGTGCCAGCAGCCAATGGGCAGACTATGGCTACACCTTC. The V gene is TRBV7-2, the J gene TRBJ1-2, with D unclear. Germline V gives CDR1 SGHTA, CDR2 FQGNSA. The CDR3 extends over 13 amino acids. Trimming stripped 5 bases from V and 3 bases from J, with 10 bases between.

This clone was counted a single time. The rearrangement links TRBV28 to TRBJ2-5, with TRBD2 matching 11 bases. The DNA matches TRBJ2-7 better at its end, which makes the J call doubtful. This CDR3 comprises 17 residues. CDR1 MDHEN and CDR2 SYDVKM come from the germline V gene. The CDR3 here is CASSGSMTSGTSYEQYF. The DNA of the CDR3 is TGTGCCAGCAGTGGCAGTATGACTAGCGGGACCTCCTACGAGCAGTACTTC.

The table lists this clone with a count of one. This sequence joins TRBV29-1 and TRBJ2-5, with TRBD1 matching over 9 bases. Germline V gene lookup returns CDR1 SQVTM and CDR2 ANQGSEA. J lost 5 bases, V lost 4 bases, and 5 bases had no gene match. The length of the CDR3 is 13 residues. The CDR3 is CSVVQGAGETQYF. The CDR3 DNA follows: TGCAGCGTTGTACAGGGGGCGGGGGAGACCCAGTACTTC.

This clone turned up a few times. The genes are TRBV28 and TRBJ1-3, with D possibly TRBD1 on 6 matching bases. CDR3 length equals 16 residues. Germline lookup yields CDR1 MDHEN and CDR2 SYDVKM. The ends were cut back, 5 bases at V and 0 bases at J, with 14 bases in the middle. CDR3 coding DNA: TGTGCCAGCAGTCCTCCTCGGGACAACTCTGGAAACACCATATATTTT. Translating gives CASSPPRDNSGNTIYF.

CDR3 sequence (DNA): TGCAGTGCCAGGAGGGGAGAGACCCAGTACTTC. Encoded protein: CSARRGETQYF. The chain combines TRBV20-1 with TRBJ2-5, with D perhaps matching TRBD2 (6 bases). V lost 6 bases to trimming and J lost 4 bases, with 9 bases between them. Germline-derived CDR1 and CDR2 are DFQATT and SNEGSKA (reference sequence). The CDR3 runs to 11 residues.

This clone was seen only a few times. The genes are TRBV30 and TRBJ1-1, with TRBD1 as a possible D gene (5 bases). The length of the CDR3 is 12 residues. The germline V and J ends were trimmed by 4 bases and 6 bases, with 12 bases remaining between them. The germline gives CDR1 GTSNPN, CDR2 SVGIG (reference sequence). The CDR3 sequence is CAWNPGGAEAFF. The DNA for the CDR3 is TGTGCCTGGAACCCTGGGGGGGCTGAAGCTTTCTTT.

The chain joins TRBV9 to TRBJ2-7, with 11 bases matching TRBD2. V gave up 0 bases and J gave up 6 bases; unmatched junction bases: 5. CDR1 is SGDLS and CDR2 is YYNGEE in the germline V gene. The CDR3 length is 15 residues. The CDR3 DNA sequence: TGTGCCAGCAGCGTAGGGTTAGCGGGAGGGGCCGAGCAGTACTTC. Its protein product is CASSVGLAGGAEQYF.

The chain is built from TRBV27 and TRBJ1-2; tentatively, D is TRBD1 (5 bases). V dropped 3 bases and J dropped 6 bases, with 11 bases sitting between them. CDR1 MNHEY and CDR2 SMNVEV come from the germline V gene (reference sequence). The CDR3 runs to 13 residues. CDR3 residues: CASSFGPGHGYTF. The DNA of the CDR3 is TGTGCCAGCAGTTTTGGGCCAGGGCATGGCTACACCTTC.

V gene TRBV18 combines with J gene TRBJ2-7; the D is unclear. The CDR3 has 14 residues. The V and J ends lost 0 bases and 1 base respectively, with 7 bases between them. In germline, CDR1 is KGHSH, CDR2 LQKENI. The CDR3 nucleotides are TGTGCCAGCTCACCACCGGTCACATCCTACGAGCAGTACTTC. Amino acids: CASSPPVTSYEQYF.

The V call is TRBV18, the J call TRBJ2-5, with 13 bases aligning to TRBD2. CDR3 length: 17 amino acids. Trimming at V came to 5 bases and at J to 3 bases, leaving 9 bases not matched to a gene. The germline V gene encodes CDR1 KGHSH and CDR2 LQKENI. The CDR3 is CASSKELAGGMKETQYF. The CDR3 nucleotides are TGTGCCAGCTCAAAGGAACTAGCGGGAGGGATGAAAGAGACCCAGTACTTC. Full variable domain (remainder filled in from reference TRBV18 and TRBJ2-5): NAGVMQNPRHLVRRRGQEARLRCSPMKGHSHVYWYRQLPEEGLKFMVYLQKENIIDESGMPKERFSAEFPKEGPSILRIQQVVRGDSAAYFCASSKELAGGMKETQYFGPGTRLLVL.